These 9 T cell receptor beta chains share one sample of origin, sequenced in a study of shared clonotypes between healthy human individuals. The naive CD8 fraction comprised CD45RO-negative cells positively selected for CCR7 and excluded terminally differentiated effector memory CD45RA+ cells. The assay was immunoSEQ multiplex PCR, and TCRdb's table has in-frame clones only and misses some. The sample gives roughly 600,000 clones, 98% of which show up once; 0.3% is in the top ten. The sample was naive CD8+ T cells sorted from blood. Receptors were obtained from a man aged 30-40 years in good health.

The gene calls are TRBV6-4 and TRBJ2-3, with 10 bases that match TRBD1. Germline V gene sequence: CDR1 MRHNA, CDR2 SNTAGT. The CDR3 covers 18 residues. V lost 5 bases, J lost 0 bases, and 11 bases stayed unmatched. The CDR3 sequence: CASSSIYGTGASTDTQYF. CDR3 in DNA: TGTGCCAGCAGTAGTATCTACGGGACAGGGGCTAGCACAGATACGCAGTATTTT.

V and J are TRBV25-1 and TRBJ1-1; TRBD1 agrees at 7 bases. V was pared by 8 bases and J by 7 bases, with 7 bases of the junction left unmatched. Germline loops: CDR1 MGHDK, CDR2 SYGVNS. The CDR3 extends over 12 amino acids. Here the CDR3 DNA reads TGTGCCAGCTTTGGGACAGCCCTTGAAGCTTTCTTT. Residues: CASFGTALEAFF.

This clone showed up just once. The CDR3 nucleotides read TGTGCCAGCAGCTTACTACAGGGTTCCGAGCAGTACTTC. This gives the protein CASSLLQGSEQYF. The V gene is TRBV7-9, the J gene TRBJ2-7, with D perhaps TRBD1 (6 bases). The CDR3 spans 13 residues. Trimming pared 2 bases from V and 6 bases from J, leaving 11 bases between. The V gene's germline CDR1 is SEHNR and CDR2 FQNEAQ (reference sequence).

This clone was seen once. The V and J genes are TRBV11-1 and TRBJ2-7; tentative D call: TRBD1 (5 bases). CDR1 and CDR2 from the germline V gene are SGHAT and FQDESV (reference sequence). Trimming took 1 base from V and 6 from J, leaving 10 bases between them. The length of the CDR3 is 13 residues. CDR3 region: CASSLVIGVEQYF. CDR3 in DNA: TGTGCCAGCAGCTTAGTGATAGGGGTCGAGCAGTACTTC.

J is TRBJ2-7 and V is TRBV10-3; D may be TRBD2 (6 bases). This CDR3 is 15 amino acids long. The germline V gene encodes CDR1 ENHRY and CDR2 SYGVKD. Deletions cut 0 bases from V and 2 bases from J, with 11 bases between. This chain's CDR3 is CAISESSSVTYEQYF. CDR3 coding DNA: TGTGCCATCAGTGAGTCATCTAGCGTCACCTACGAGCAGTACTTC.

This chain uses TRBV29-1 with TRBJ2-1; TRBD1 matches 9 bases. Trimming at V came to 6 bases and at J to 6 bases, leaving 3 bases not matched to a gene. The length of the CDR3 is 12 residues. Looked up from germline, CDR1 is SQVTM and CDR2 is ANQGSEA. CDR3 coding DNA: TGCAGCGTGTTGACAGGGGGCAATGAGCAGTTCTTC. It translates to CSVLTGGNEQFF.

The chain employs TRBV23-1 and TRBJ1-3; D remains ambiguous. TRBV23-1 is identified as an open reading frame with a role that is uncertain. V was trimmed by 3 bases and J by 6 bases, leaving 15 bases between them. This CDR3 contains 15 residues. The CDR3 spells CASSHTRRELNTIYF. Here the CDR3 DNA reads TGCGCCAGCAGTCATACCCGGCGGGAGTTAAACACCATATATTTT.

The chain links TRBV5-1 to TRBJ1-5; 8 bases fit TRBD1. The CDR3 is 16 amino acids. Germline trimming cut 4 bases from V and 4 bases from J; bases unmatched to any gene: 10. CDR1 is SGHRS, CDR2 YFSETQ, per germline. CDR3 amino acids: CASSPTGGGLNQPQHF. The CDR3, as DNA: TGCGCCAGCAGCCCCACAGGGGGAGGTTTGAATCAGCCCCAGCATTTT.

The CDR3 here is CASRRTGTEAYEQYF. In DNA, the CDR3 is TGTGCCAGCAGACGGACCGGGACAGAGGCCTACGAGCAGTACTTC. V gene TRBV6-1 combines with J gene TRBJ2-7; 7 nucleotides match TRBD1. V gave up 6 bases and J gave up 2 bases; unmatched junction bases: 10. Germline V gene data show CDR1 as MNHNS and CDR2 as SASEGT. CDR3 length: 15 amino acids.